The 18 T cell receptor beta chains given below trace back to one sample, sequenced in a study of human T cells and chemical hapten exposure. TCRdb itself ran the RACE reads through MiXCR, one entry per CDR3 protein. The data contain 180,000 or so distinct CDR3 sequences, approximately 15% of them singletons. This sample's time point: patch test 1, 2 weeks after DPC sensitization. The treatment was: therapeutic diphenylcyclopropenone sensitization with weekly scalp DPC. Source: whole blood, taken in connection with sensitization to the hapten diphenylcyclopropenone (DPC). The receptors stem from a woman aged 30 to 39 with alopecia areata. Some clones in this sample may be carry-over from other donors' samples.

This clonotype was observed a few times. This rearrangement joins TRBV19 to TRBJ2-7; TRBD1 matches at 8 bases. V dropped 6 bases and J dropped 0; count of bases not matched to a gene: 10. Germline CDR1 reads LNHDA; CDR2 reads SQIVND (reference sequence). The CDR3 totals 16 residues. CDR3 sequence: CASSPGTGYSSYEQYF. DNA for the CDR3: TGTGCCAGTAGCCCCGGGACAGGCTACTCCTCCTACGAGCAGTACTTC.

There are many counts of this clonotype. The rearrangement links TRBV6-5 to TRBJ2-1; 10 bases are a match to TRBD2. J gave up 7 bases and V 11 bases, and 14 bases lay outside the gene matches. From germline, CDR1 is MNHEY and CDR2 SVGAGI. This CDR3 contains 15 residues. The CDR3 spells CAASLGAGGRNEQFF. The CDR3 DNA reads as TGTGCCGCCAGCCTTGGAGCGGGGGGGCGAAATGAGCAGTTCTTC.

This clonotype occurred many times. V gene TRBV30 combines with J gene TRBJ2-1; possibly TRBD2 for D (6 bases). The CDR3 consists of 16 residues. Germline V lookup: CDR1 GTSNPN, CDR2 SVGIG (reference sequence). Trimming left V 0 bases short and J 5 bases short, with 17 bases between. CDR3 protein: CAWSVPPLAPHNEQFF. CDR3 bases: TGTGCCTGGAGTGTCCCCCCACTAGCCCCACACAATGAGCAGTTCTTC.

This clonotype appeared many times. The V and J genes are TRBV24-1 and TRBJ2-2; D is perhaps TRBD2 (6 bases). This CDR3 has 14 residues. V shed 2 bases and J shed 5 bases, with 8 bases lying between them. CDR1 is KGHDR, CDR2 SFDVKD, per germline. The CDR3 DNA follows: TGTGCCACCAGTGATTGGAGGGGAACCGGGGAGCTGTTTTTT. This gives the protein CATSDWRGTGELFF.

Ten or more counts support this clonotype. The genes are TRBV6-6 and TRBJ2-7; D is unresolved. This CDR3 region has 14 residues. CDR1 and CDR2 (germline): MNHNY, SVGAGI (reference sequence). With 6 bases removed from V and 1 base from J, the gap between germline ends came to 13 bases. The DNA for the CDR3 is TGTGCCAGCAGCTCTCAAACTCGATCCTACGAGCAGTACTTC. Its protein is CASSSQTRSYEQYF.

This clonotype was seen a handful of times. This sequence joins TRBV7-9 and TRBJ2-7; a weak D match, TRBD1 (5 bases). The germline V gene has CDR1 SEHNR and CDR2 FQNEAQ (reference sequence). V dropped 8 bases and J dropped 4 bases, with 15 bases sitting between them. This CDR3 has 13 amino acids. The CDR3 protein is CASGTKGRYEQYF. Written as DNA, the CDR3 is TGTGCCAGCGGTACGAAGGGGCGATACGAGCAGTACTTC. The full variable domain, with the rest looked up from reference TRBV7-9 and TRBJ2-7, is DTGVSQNPRHKITKRGQNVTFRCDPISEHNRLYWYRQTLGQGPEFLTYFQNEAQLEKSRLLSDRFSAERPKGSFSTLEIQRTEQGDSAMYLCASGTKGRYEQYFGPGTRLTVT.

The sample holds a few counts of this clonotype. The CDR3 region is CASSSINTDTQYF. The CDR3 nucleotides read TGTGCCAGCAGCTCGATTAACACAGATACGCAGTATTTT. The chain links TRBV7-6 to TRBJ2-3; D not resolved. V lost 4 bases and J 2 bases, leaving 7 bases between the germline ends. The germline V gene has CDR1 SGHVS and CDR2 FNYEAQ. There are 13 residues in the CDR3.

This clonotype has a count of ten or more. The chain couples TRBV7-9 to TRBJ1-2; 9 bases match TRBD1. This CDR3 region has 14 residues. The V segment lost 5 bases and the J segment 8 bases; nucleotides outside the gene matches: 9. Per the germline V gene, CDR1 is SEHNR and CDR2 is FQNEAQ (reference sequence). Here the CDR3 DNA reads TGTGCCAGCAGCCTCCGTGGGACAGGGACCGGCTACACCTTC. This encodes CASSLRGTGTGYTF.

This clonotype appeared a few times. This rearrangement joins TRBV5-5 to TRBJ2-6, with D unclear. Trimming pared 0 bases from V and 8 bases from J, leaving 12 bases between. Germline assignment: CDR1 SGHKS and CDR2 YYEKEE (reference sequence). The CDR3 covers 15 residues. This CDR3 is CASSLGHPTPNVLTF. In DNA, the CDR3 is TGTGCCAGCAGCTTGGGACACCCTACGCCCAACGTCCTGACTTTC.

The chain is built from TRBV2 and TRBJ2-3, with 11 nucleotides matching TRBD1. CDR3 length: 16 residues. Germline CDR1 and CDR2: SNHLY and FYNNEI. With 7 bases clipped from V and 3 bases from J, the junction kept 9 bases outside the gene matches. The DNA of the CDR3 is TGTGCCAGCATTAGACGGACAGGGGGCTTTACAGATACGCAGTATTTT. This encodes CASIRRTGGFTDTQYF.

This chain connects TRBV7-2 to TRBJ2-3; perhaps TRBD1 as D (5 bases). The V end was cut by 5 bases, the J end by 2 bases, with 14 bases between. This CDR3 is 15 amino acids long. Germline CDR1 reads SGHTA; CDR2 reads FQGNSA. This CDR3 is CASSQTGPFTDTQYF. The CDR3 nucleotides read TGTGCCAGCAGCCAAACAGGACCTTTCACAGATACGCAGTATTTT.

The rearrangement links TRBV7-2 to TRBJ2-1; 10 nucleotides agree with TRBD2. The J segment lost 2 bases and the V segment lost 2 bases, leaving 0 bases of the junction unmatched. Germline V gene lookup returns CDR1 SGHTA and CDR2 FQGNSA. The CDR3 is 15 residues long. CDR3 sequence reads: CASSLSGRAYNEQFF. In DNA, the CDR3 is TGTGCCAGCAGCTTAAGCGGGAGGGCCTACAATGAGCAGTTCTTC.

The CDR3 sequence is CASMSGSQAGELFF. The DNA of the CDR3 is TGTGCCAGCATGAGCGGGAGTCAAGCCGGGGAGCTGTTTTTT. The chain links TRBV2 to TRBJ2-2, with 8 bases aligning to TRBD2. The J segment lost 6 bases and the V segment lost 7 bases, leaving 7 bases of the junction unmatched. Germline V gene data show CDR1 as SNHLY and CDR2 as FYNNEI. The length of the CDR3 is 14 residues.

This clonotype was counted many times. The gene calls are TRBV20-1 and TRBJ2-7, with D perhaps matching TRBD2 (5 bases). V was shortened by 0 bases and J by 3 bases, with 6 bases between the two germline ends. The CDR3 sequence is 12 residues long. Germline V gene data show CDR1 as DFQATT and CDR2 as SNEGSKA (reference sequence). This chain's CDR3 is CSARDGLYEQYF. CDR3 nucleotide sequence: TGCAGTGCTAGAGACGGACTCTACGAGCAGTACTTC.

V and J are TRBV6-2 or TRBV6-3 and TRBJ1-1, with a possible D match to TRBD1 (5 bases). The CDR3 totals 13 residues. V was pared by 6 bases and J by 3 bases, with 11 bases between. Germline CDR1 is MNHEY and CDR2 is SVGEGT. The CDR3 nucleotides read TGTGCCAGCAGAGGACATATGTACACTGAAGCTTTCTTT. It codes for CASRGHMYTEAFF.

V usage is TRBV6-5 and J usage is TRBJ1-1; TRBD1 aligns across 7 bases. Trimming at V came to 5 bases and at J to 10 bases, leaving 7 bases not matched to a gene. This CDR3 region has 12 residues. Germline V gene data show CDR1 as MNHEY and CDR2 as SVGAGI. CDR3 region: CASSITGASAFF. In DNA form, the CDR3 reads TGTGCCAGCAGTATTACAGGGGCTTCAGCTTTCTTT.

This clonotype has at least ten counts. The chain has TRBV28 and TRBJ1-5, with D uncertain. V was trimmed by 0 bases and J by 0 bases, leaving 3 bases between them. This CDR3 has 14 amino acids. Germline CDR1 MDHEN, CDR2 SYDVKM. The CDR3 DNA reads TGTGCCAGCAGTTTATGGGGTAGCAATCAGCCCCAGCATTTT. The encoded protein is CASSLWGSNQPQHF.

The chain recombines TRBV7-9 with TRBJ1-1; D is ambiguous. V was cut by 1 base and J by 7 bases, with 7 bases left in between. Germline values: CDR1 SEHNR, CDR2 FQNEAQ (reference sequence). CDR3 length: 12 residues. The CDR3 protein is CASSLVGSEAFF. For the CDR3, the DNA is TGTGCCAGCAGCTTAGTTGGCAGTGAAGCTTTCTTT.